This TCR beta chain was sequenced in a study of T cell repertoires in cytomegalovirus infection. Study context: It was recently identified HLA-C-restricted and well-studied HLA-B-restricted CMV epitopes that the study used. Based on public TCR beta signatures, there were indications of CMV infection and of a matching HLA type. Points from the study as a whole: HLA-C-restricted, CMV-specific TCR beta clonotypes were dominant ex vivo. Summed frequency of shared TCR beta families picked out CMV carriers who also had the relevant HLA.

In TCRdb, the reads were re-called with MiXCR into one record per CDR3 protein. This table holds 250,000 to 300,000 distinct CDR3 sequences, roughly a fifth found once. Points on this clonotype: Its antigen is unknown.

Germline values: CDR1 LGHDT, CDR2 YNNKEL (reference sequence). V was shortened by 1 base and J by 5 bases, with 5 bases between the two germline ends. CDR3 length: 12 residues. This TCR came from a human donor in good health (CMV status not recorded). Some clones in this sample may be carry-over from other donors' samples. Sequenced material: cultured PBMCs, taken from culture after CMV antigen stimulation. The chain combines TRBV3-1 with TRBJ2-5; D remains ambiguous. CDR3 protein: CASSQGPETQYF. The DNA for the CDR3 is TGTGCCAGCAGCCAAGGGCCGGAGACCCAGTACTTC.